This T cell receptor (beta chain) was sequenced in a study of early T cells in non-severe SARS-CoV-2 infection. The V end was cut by 6 bases, the J end by 4 bases, with 15 bases between. In germline, CDR1 is ENHRY, CDR2 SYGVKD. The CDR3 is made up of 14 amino acids. TCRdb re-called the 5' RACE reads with MiXCR, one entry per CDR3 protein. The data hold more than 75,000 distinct CDR3 sequences, with around 13% observed a single time. This clonotype was observed at least ten times. The chain is built from TRBV10-3 and TRBJ1-2; a possible D gene is TRBD1 (6 bases). Input material: whole blood. The origin of this receptor is an adult who was a healthcare worker with PCR-confirmed SARS-CoV-2 infection or an uninfected control (not recorded which). CDR3 nucleotides: TGTGCCATCAGCGCCACAGGGTTCCCCTATGGCTACACCTTC. It codes for CAISATGFPYGYTF.